The clone carrying this T cell receptor beta chain was seen a single time. This specimen belongs to a study of CD8 T cells in Susac syndrome. After extraction with the RNeasy kit, roughly 0.5 to 1 ug of the RNA was reverse transcribed using random hexamers. From the immunoSEQ multiplex PCR reads, TCRdb called clonotypes with MiXCR, one entry per CDR3 protein. The sample has about 200,000 distinct CDR3 sequences; around 93% are singletons. The germline V gene has CDR1 SGHTA and CDR2 FQGNSA. V shed 6 bases and J 4 bases; nucleotides not matched to a gene: 7. The CDR3 covers 14 residues. The receptor was derived from a human donor with multiple sclerosis. This rearrangement joins TRBV7-2 to TRBJ2-5; 8 bases are shared with TRBD2. The specimen was CD4+ T cells from PBMCs. The CDR3 DNA sequence: TGTGCCAGCAGAACGGCGGGGGGCAGAGAGACCCAGTACTTC. It yields the protein CASRTAGGRETQYF. Filled out from reference TRBV7-2 and TRBJ2-5, the complete variable domain reads GAGVSQSPSNKVTEKGKDVELRCDPISGHTALYWYRQSLGQGLEFLIYFQGNSAPDKSGLPSDRFSAERTGGSVSTLTIQRTQQEDSAVYLCASRTAGGRETQYFGPGTRLLVL.